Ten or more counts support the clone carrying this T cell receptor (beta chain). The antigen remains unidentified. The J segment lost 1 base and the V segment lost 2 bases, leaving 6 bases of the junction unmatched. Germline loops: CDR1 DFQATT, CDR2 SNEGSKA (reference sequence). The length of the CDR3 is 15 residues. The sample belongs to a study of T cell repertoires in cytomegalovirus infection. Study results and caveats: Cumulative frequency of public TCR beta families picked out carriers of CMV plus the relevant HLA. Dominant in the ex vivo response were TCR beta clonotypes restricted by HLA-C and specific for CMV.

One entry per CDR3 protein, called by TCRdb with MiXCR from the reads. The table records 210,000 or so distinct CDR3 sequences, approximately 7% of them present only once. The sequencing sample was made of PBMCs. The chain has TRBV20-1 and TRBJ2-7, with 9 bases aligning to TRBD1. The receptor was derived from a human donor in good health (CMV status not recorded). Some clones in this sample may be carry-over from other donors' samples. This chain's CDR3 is CSARTGQGPSYEQYF. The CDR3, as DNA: TGCAGTGCTAGAACTGGACAGGGGCCTTCCTACGAGCAGTACTTC.